This T cell receptor (beta chain) is from a study of regulatory T cells in long-lasting Graves disease. For the study at large: The term persistent Graves' disease signified upward of 5 years on antithyroid drugs with positive TSH receptor antibodies. Study conclusions and caveats: Repertoires from persistent disease leaned toward TRBV28, TRBJ1-2 and TRBJ2-5.

This clonotype was counted between two and nine times. No antigen is known for it. Researchers made TCR beta libraries by using iRepertoire HTBI primers and running Arm-PCR on CDR3 regions. TCRdb called the multiplex PCR reads again in MiXCR, with one record for every CDR3 protein. The sample lists around 460,000 distinct CDR3 sequences; roughly 21% were seen once. CDR3 size: 15 residues. Germline V gene sequence: CDR1 MGHRA, CDR2 YSYEKL. Between the trimmed V and J ends, which lost 3 bases and 3 bases, there was a span of 15 bases. Time point specified: persistent/refractory GD, antithyroid drugs over 5 years with positive TRAb. Extracted PBMC RNA gave rise to the TCR library. It was by American Thyroid Association guidelines that Graves' disease was diagnosed. The collection involved drawing approximately 9 milliliters of peripheral blood into EDTA tubes.

This TCR was sampled from a female donor with Graves disease. Sequenced here: peripheral blood mononuclear cells (PBMCs), sampled when the disease was refractory, from a patient treated with antithyroid drugs. The rearrangement joins TRBV4-1 to TRBJ2-7; a weak D match, TRBD2 (6 bases). CDR3 sequence: CASSHGLGGGYEQYF. CDR3 sequence (DNA): TGCGCCAGCAGCCATGGCTTGGGGGGAGGCTACGAGCAGTACTTC.